Below are 12 T cell receptor beta chains sequenced from a single sample in a study of blood T cell repertoires in COVID-19. Some clones are missing from TCRdb's copy, which holds only in-frame ones; the method was immunoSEQ multiplex PCR. The profile shows 400,000 to 450,000 clones, about 90% of them singletons. The source material was PBMCs or T cells enriched from blood (not recorded which). The source is a man aged 18 to 30 who had recovered from COVID-19.

The V call is TRBV3-1 (or the pseudogene TRBV3-2), the J call TRBJ2-5, with D maybe TRBD1 (5 bases). The V gene lost 4 bases and the J gene lost 4 bases, with 10 bases spanning the gap. The CDR3 is made up of 13 amino acids. Germline values: CDR1 LGHDT, CDR2 YNNKEL (reference sequence). As DNA, the CDR3 is TGTGCCAGCAGCCGGGGCGGCTCAGAGACCCAGTACTTC. It translates to CASSRGGSETQYF.

V and J are TRBV28 and TRBJ2-2, with D unclear. Trimming cost V 3 bases and J 1 base, with 6 bases left between them. The CDR3 is 14 amino acids. The V gene's germline CDR1 is MDHEN and CDR2 SYDVKM. As DNA, the CDR3 is TGTGCCAGCAGTTTTCACAGGAACACCGGGGAGCTGTTTTTT. Translation gives CASSFHRNTGELFF.

The chain is built from TRBV6-6 and TRBJ1-2; a possible D gene is TRBD1 (6 bases). Germline V CDR1 and CDR2: MNHNY, SVGAGI (reference sequence). This CDR3 spans 12 amino acids. Trimming stripped 0 bases from V and 8 bases from J, with 7 bases between. Here the CDR3 reads CASSYSQGGYTF. CDR3 DNA sequence: TGTGCCAGCAGTTACTCACAGGGAGGCTACACCTTC.

V gene TRBV5-1 combines with J gene TRBJ2-1; 8 positions agree with TRBD2. Germline CDR1 and CDR2: SGHRS and YFSETQ. The V gene end was trimmed by 2 bases and the J gene end by 3 bases; junction bases not matched to a gene: 4. This CDR3 region has 15 residues. CDR3 in DNA: TGCGCCAGCAGCTTAAGCGGGAGCTACTACAATGAGCAGTTCTTC. Amino acids: CASSLSGSYYNEQFF.

The rearrangement joins TRBV13 to TRBJ2-7, with TRBD2 matching over 9 bases. Germline V gives CDR1 PRHDT, CDR2 FYEKMQ (reference sequence). With 5 bases clipped from V and 7 bases from J, the junction kept 12 bases outside the gene matches. The CDR3 is 15 residues long. The CDR3 DNA is TGTGCCAGCAGCCCGGCGGGACTAGCCGTGGGGGAGCAGTACTTC. This translates into CASSPAGLAVGEQYF.

J is TRBJ1-1 and V is TRBV27; D is unresolved. The CDR3 has 13 amino acids. Trimming removed 4 bases at V and 7 bases at J, with 13 bases between. Germline CDR1 is MNHEY and CDR2 is SMNVEV (reference sequence). The CDR3 region has the DNA TGTGCCAGCAGTTCACGGGAGTTTGGTGAAGCTTTCTTT. This encodes CASSSREFGEAFF.

V and J are TRBV3-1 (or the pseudogene TRBV3-2) and TRBJ1-1; D is perhaps TRBD1 (5 bases). CDR3 length: 16 amino acids. V was trimmed by 4 bases and J by 2 bases, leaving 17 bases between them. The V gene's germline CDR1 is LGHDT and CDR2 YNNKEL (reference sequence). The CDR3 is CASSPLGALTNTEAFF. CDR3 in DNA: TGTGCCAGCAGCCCCTTAGGGGCGCTTACAAACACTGAAGCTTTCTTT.

The chain recombines TRBV10-3 with TRBJ1-1; D is uncertain. The CDR3 contains 13 residues. V lost 2 bases to trimming and J lost 1 base, with 5 bases between them. The V gene's germline CDR1 is ENHRY and CDR2 SYGVKD. The CDR3 protein is CAISETENTEAFF. The CDR3 coding sequence is TGTGCCATCAGTGAGACAGAGAACACTGAAGCTTTCTTT.

The chain couples TRBV5-4 to TRBJ2-3; no clear D. Germline lookup yields CDR1 SGHNT and CDR2 YYREEE (reference sequence). CDR3 size: 13 residues. Trimming took 2 bases from V and 8 from J, leaving 12 bases between them. Here the CDR3 reads CASSLSGVATQYF. DNA for the CDR3: TGTGCCAGCAGCTTATCGGGTGTGGCTACGCAGTATTTT.

The gene calls are TRBV2 and TRBJ2-6; possible D gene TRBD2, 6 bases. In germline, CDR1 is SNHLY, CDR2 FYNNEI. The CDR3 covers 14 residues. Trimming cost V 11 bases and J 0 bases, with 11 bases left between them. CDR3 in amino acids: CAGGPSSGANVLTF. DNA of the CDR3: TGTGCCGGAGGGCCCAGCTCTGGGGCCAACGTCCTGACTTTC. Based on the CDR3 plus reference TRBV2 and TRBJ2-6, the full variable domain is EPEVTQTPSHQVTQMGQEVILRCVPISNHLYFYWYRQILGQKVEFLVSFYNNEISEKSEIFDDQFSVERPDGSNFTLKIRSTKLEDSAMYFCAGGPSSGANVLTFGAGSRLTVL.

V and J are TRBV13 and TRBJ2-1, with TRBD1 identical over 9 bases. The J segment lost 3 bases and the V segment lost 2 bases, leaving 5 bases of the junction unmatched. CDR3 length equals 16 residues. The germline gives CDR1 PRHDT, CDR2 FYEKMQ (reference sequence). CDR3 bases: TGTGCCAGCAGCTTAACCCGGGACAGGGACTACAATGAGCAGTTCTTC. Its protein product is CASSLTRDRDYNEQFF.

The chain uses TRBV7-3 and TRBJ2-5, with D possibly being TRBD1 (6 bases). Per the germline V gene, CDR1 is SGHTA and CDR2 is FQGTGA. The CDR3 loop spans 13 amino acids. V lost 7 bases, J lost 5 bases, and 14 bases lay in between. CDR3 amino acids: CASTRGPGETQYF. CDR3 coding DNA: TGTGCCAGCACCAGGGGACCGGGGGAGACCCAGTACTTC.